The 4 T cell receptor beta chains in this list originate from one sample, sequenced in a study of blood T cells in healthy people across ages. Then a second PCR, running roughly 6 to 12 cycles, was carried out with a sample-barcoded 5' primer and a J-beta primer mix. TCRdb called the 5' RACE reads again in MiXCR, with one record for every CDR3 protein. The sample has 550,000 to 700,000 distinct CDR3 sequences, 25% to 30% seen once; the top ten hold approximately 17%. The sample taken for sequencing was blood. Receptor source: a woman in her 70s in good health.

The chain links TRBV7-3 to TRBJ2-7; D remains ambiguous. CDR1 and CDR2 from the germline V gene are SGHTA and FQGTGA. Trimming removed 5 bases at V and 6 bases at J, with 14 bases between. This CDR3 is 13 amino acids long. The CDR3, as DNA: TGTGCCAGCAGCCCATCGGATCACGGCGAGCAGTACTTC. Amino acids: CASSPSDHGEQYF.

This clonotype was seen ten or more times. The chain carries TRBV10-2 and TRBJ1-5, with D perhaps TRBD1 (5 bases). The ends were cut back, 0 bases at V and 4 bases at J, with 10 bases in the middle. The CDR3 length is 15 residues. Germline lookup yields CDR1 WSHSY and CDR2 SAAADI. Here the CDR3 reads CASSESRGGNQPQHF. DNA of the CDR3: TGCGCCAGCAGTGAGTCGAGGGGAGGGAATCAGCCCCAGCATTTT.

The chain couples TRBV5-1 to TRBJ1-2; no definite D call. Trimming stripped 3 bases from V and 8 bases from J, with 17 bases between. This CDR3 is 14 amino acids long. Germline CDR1 reads SGHRS; CDR2 reads YFSETQ. The CDR3 DNA is TGCGCCAGCAGCTCCACCACCAGACGGGAAGGCTACACCTTC. Its protein product is CASSSTTRREGYTF.

This clonotype turned up a few times. The chain combines TRBV7-3 with TRBJ1-2; a weak D match, TRBD1 (5 bases). The germline CDR1 and CDR2 sequences are SGHTA and FQGTGA. There are 16 residues in the CDR3. The V end lost 5 bases, the J end lost 0 bases, and 16 bases lay between the germline ends. As DNA, the CDR3 is TGTGCCAGCAGCCCCCAGCCCGACAGCTCTAACTATGGCTACACCTTC. This gives the protein CASSPQPDSSNYGYTF.